This T cell receptor (beta chain) was identified in a study of T-cell reconstitution after alpha-beta-depleted transplantation in children. It was with unique molecular identifiers that the TCRbeta library was prepared. MiXCR, applied by TCRdb to the PCR reads, yields one record per CDR3 protein. The sample has more than 150,000 distinct CDR3 sequences; 6.5% to 7.5% are singletons. Germline V gene sequence: CDR1 MNHEY, CDR2 SVGAGI. The length of the CDR3 is 21 residues. V lost 10 bases to trimming and J lost 0 bases, with 34 bases between them. This material consisted of PBMCs from the stem cell graft donor, taken from the stem cell graft. The clonotype originates from a human donor who donated a stem cell graft to a child with Wiskott-Aldrich syndrome. The J gene is TRBJ1-3, the V gene TRBV6-5; tentative D call: TRBD1 (6 bases). As DNA, the CDR3 is TGTGCCACCTCAGCGGGGGGCCGGTGGGAGATTTGGGAAGTCTCTGGAAACACCATATATTTT. Its protein is CATSAGGRWEIWEVSGNTIYF.